This TCR beta chain was found in a study of T cell repertoires and HLA-DP antigens. General study results and limits: Naive and memory CD4+ repertoires were not analysed separately. Previously undetected clones averaged 36.3% and 50.6% against the two alleles respectively.

After roughly 2 weeks, CD4+ cells were restimulated about 24 h with the same allogeneic DPB1. Cells were stimulated with HeLa cells transduced with HLA-DPA1/DPB1, HLA-DM, invariant chain and CD80. Clones were sequenced by immunoSEQ multiplex PCR, and TCRdb holds only the in-frame ones, with some missing. The sample carries about 2,100 clones, less than 80% recorded once. V gave up 7 bases and J gave up 3 bases, with 15 bases separating them. The CDR3 length is 14 residues. Looked up from germline, CDR1 is MNHNS and CDR2 is SASEGT. The chain carries TRBV6-1 and TRBJ1-2; TRBD1 might be the D (5 bases). The source is a woman aged 18-30 years in good health and CMV-seronegative. Material for sequencing was CD137- CD4+ T cells from cultured PBMCs. Written as DNA, the CDR3 is TGTGCCAGCAAACACCGACAGAGCCACTATGGCTACACCTTC. Protein product: CASKHRQSHYGYTF.